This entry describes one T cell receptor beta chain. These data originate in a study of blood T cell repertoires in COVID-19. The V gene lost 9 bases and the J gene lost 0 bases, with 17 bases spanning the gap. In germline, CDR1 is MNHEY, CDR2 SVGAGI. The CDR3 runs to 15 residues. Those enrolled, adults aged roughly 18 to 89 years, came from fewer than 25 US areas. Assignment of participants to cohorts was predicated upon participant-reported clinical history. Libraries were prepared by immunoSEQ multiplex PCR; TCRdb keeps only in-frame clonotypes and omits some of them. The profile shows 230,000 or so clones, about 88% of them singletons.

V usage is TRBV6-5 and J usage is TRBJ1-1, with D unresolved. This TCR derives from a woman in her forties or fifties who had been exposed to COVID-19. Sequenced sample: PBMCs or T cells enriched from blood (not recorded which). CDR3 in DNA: TGTGCCAGTAGAGACATGTTCGGGATGAACACTGAAGCTTTCTTT. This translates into CASRDMFGMNTEAFF.